This TCR beta chain was sequenced during a study of T cells in Graves' hyperthyroidism and ophthalmopathy. On this clonotype itself: What it binds is not known.

Isolation of PBMCs was performed on 8.5 to 10 ml fresh peripheral blood. Using RNA transcripts as the source, TCR beta CDR3 regions were amplified. HTBI primers were employed in a first-round RT-PCR of the TCR CDR3. TCRdb redid the calling of the multiplex PCR reads with MiXCR, one entry per CDR3 protein. Here the sample spans hundreds of thousands of distinct CDR3 sequences, roughly 22% being singletons. General study results and limits: In the blood, most expanded thyroid clonotypes above 0.001 appeared as well.

There are 13 residues in the CDR3. Per the germline V gene, CDR1 is MDHEN and CDR2 is SYDVKM. Trimming left V 4 bases short and J 7 bases short, with 12 bases between. V and J are TRBV28 and TRBJ2-3; D uncertain. Sequencing was carried out using blood. The source of this sequence is a man aged 25-45 years with Graves' ophthalmopathy. CDR3 in amino acids: CASSSRTPNTQYF. The CDR3 coding sequence is TGTGCCAGCAGTTCGCGGACGCCAAATACGCAGTATTTT.